This entry concerns a single T cell receptor beta chain. Clones were read by immunoSEQ multiplex PCR, and TCRdb kept only the in-frame ones, dropping some. The sample lists 720,000 or so clones; 80% to 90% were seen once. The data derive from a study of shared T cell receptors in the human thymus. The CDR3 loop spans 16 amino acids. Trimming shortened V by 4 bases and J by 5 bases, and 20 bases separated the two germline ends. Germline loops: CDR1 MRHNA, CDR2 SNTAGT. The same data also contributed to another study, on human thymus T cells. From that second work: Congenital heart defects were the reason for the corrective surgery that the donors, healthy Finnish infants, were having. Thymus specimens were resections from corrective heart surgery.

This chain connects TRBV6-4 to TRBJ1-2; TRBD1 is a possible D gene (6 bases). Sequenced input: thymocytes. The origin of this receptor is a girl under two years old with a congenital heart defect. CDR3 loop: CASSGGGTGNDYGYTF. The CDR3 DNA is TGTGCCAGCAGTGGGGGGGGAACAGGGAATGATTATGGCTACACCTTC.